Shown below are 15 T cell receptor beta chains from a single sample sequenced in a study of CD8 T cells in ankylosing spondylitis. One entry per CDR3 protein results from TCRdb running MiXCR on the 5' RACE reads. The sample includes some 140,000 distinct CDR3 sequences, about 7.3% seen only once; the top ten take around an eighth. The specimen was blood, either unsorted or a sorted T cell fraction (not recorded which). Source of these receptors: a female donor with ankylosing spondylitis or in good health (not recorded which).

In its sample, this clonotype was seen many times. The CDR3: CASSLRGNTIYF. DNA of the CDR3: TGTGCCAGCAGTTTAAGGGGAAACACCATATATTTT. The V gene is TRBV12-3 or TRBV12-4, the J gene TRBJ1-3; D uncertain. Trimming took 2 bases from V and 4 from J, leaving 3 bases between them. The CDR3 totals 12 residues.

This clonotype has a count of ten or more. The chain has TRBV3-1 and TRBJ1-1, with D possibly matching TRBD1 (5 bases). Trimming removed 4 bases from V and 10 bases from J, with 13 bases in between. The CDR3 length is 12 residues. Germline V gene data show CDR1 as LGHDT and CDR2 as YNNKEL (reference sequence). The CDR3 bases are TGTGCCAGCAGCCGTTATCTTGGGGGAGCTTTCTTT. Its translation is CASSRYLGGAFF.

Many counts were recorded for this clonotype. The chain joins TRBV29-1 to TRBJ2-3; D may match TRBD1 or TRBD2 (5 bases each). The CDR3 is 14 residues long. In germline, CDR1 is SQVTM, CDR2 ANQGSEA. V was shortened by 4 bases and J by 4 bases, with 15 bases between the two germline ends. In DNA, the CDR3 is TGCAGCGTTGCTGTGTTCCAGGGAGCAGATACGCAGTATTTT. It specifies CSVAVFQGADTQYF.

The CDR3 sequence is CATRQGTTNEKLFF. Here the CDR3 DNA reads TGTGCCACCCGACAGGGAACAACTAATGAAAAACTGTTTTTT. The chain joins TRBV15 to TRBJ1-4; 7 bases align to TRBD1. The germline V gene encodes CDR1 LNHNV and CDR2 YYDKDF (reference sequence). V shed 8 bases and J 0 bases; nucleotides not matched to a gene: 3. The CDR3 sequence is 14 residues long. The variable domain in full, completed from reference TRBV15 and TRBJ1-4, reads DAMVIQNPRYQVTQFGKPVTLSCSQTLNHNVMYWYQQKSSQAPKLLFHYYDKDFNNEADTPDNFQSRRPNTSFCFLDIRSPGLGDTAMYLCATRQGTTNEKLFFGSGTQLSVL.

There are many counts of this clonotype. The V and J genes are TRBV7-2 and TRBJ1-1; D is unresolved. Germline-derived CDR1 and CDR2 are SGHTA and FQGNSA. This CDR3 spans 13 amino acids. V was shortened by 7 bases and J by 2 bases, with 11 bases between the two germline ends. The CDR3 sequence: CASTETLNTEAFF. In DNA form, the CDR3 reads TGTGCCAGCACCGAGACACTCAACACTGAAGCTTTCTTT.

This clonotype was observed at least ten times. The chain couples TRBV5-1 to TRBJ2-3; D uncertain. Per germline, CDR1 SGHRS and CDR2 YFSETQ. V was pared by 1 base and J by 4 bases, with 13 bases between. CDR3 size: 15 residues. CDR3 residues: CASSLTPPGADTQYF. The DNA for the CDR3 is TGCGCCAGCAGCTTGACACCCCCGGGCGCAGATACGCAGTATTTT.

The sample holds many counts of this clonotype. CDR3 protein: CASSVSYEQYF. In DNA form, the CDR3 reads TGTGCCAGCAGCGTTTCCTACGAGCAGTACTTC. This chain connects TRBV5-6 to TRBJ2-7; no definite D call. Trimming removed 4 bases at V and 1 base at J, with 3 bases between. Germline V gives CDR1 SGHDT, CDR2 YYEEEE. This CDR3 is 11 amino acids long.

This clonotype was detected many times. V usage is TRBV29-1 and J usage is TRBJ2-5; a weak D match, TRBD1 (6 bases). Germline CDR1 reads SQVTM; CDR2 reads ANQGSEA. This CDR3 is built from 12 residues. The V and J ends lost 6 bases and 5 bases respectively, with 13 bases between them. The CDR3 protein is CSVDRTEETQYF. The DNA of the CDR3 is TGCAGCGTAGACCGGACAGAGGAGACCCAGTACTTC. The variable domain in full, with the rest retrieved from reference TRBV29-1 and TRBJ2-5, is SAVISQKPSRDICQRGTSLTIQCQVDSQVTMMFWYRQQPGQSLTLIATANQGSEATYESGFVIDKFPISRPNLTFSTLTVSNMSPEDSSIYLCSVDRTEETQYFGPGTRLLVL.

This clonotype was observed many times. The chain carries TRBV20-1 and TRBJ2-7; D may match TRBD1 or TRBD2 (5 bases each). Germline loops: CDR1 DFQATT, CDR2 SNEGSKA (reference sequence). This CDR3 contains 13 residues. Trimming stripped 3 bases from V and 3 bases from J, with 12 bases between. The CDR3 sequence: CSASTGTLYEQYF. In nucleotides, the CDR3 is TGCAGTGCTAGCACCGGGACCCTCTACGAGCAGTACTTC.

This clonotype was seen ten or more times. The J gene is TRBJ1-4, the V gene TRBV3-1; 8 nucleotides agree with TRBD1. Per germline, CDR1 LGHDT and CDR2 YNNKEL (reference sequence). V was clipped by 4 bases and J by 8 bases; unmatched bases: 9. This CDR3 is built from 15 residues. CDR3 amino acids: CASSPTGALGEKLFF. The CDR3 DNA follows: TGTGCCAGCAGCCCGACAGGGGCCCTTGGAGAAAAACTGTTTTTT.

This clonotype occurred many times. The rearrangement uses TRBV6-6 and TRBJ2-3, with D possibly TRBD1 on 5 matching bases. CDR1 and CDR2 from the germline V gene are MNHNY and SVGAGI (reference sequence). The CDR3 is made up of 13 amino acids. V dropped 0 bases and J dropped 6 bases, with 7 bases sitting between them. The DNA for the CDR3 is TGTGCCAGCAGTTACTCGGGGCCTGATACGCAGTATTTT. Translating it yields CASSYSGPDTQYF.

The CDR3 DNA sequence: TGTGCCAGCAGCGTAAGGGGGGACCAAAACACTGAAGCTTTCTTT. Its translation is CASSVRGDQNTEAFF. This chain joins TRBV9 and TRBJ1-1; tentatively, D is TRBD1 (6 bases). CDR3 length: 15 residues. Germline V gene data show CDR1 as SGDLS and CDR2 as YYNGEE. V lost 1 base, J lost 2 bases, and 12 bases lay in between.

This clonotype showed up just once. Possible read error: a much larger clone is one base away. CDR3 sequence (DNA): TGTGCCAGCAGCTTAGCTAGCGGGGGGACCTACAATGAGCAGTTCTTC. It translates to CASSLASGGTYNEQFF. The chain joins TRBV7-2 to TRBJ2-1; 10 bases align to TRBD2. Germline V gene sequence: CDR1 SGHTA, CDR2 FQGNSA. The CDR3 is 16 residues long. With 0 bases clipped from V and 2 bases from J, the junction kept 1 base outside the gene matches.

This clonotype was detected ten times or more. The CDR3 loop is CASGSGHSYF. CDR3 in DNA: TGTGCCAGCGGGTCCGGGCACTCATACTTC. The chain has TRBV5-8 and TRBJ2-7, with D hard to call. This CDR3 has 10 amino acids. The germline V gene has CDR1 SGHTS and CDR2 YDEGEE. Trimming left V 7 bases short and J 13 bases short, with 15 bases between.

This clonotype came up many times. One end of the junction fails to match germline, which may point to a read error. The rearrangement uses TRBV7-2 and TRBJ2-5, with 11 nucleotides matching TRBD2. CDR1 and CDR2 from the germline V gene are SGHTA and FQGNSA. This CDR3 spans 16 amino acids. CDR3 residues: CASSLATSGVQATQYF. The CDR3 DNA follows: TGTGCCAGCAGCTTAGCGACTAGCGGGGTGCAAGCGACCCAGTACTTC.